This T cell receptor beta chain is drawn from a study of blood T cell repertoires in COVID-19. TCRdb's table, derived via immunoSEQ multiplex PCR, lists solely in-frame clones and lacks some. Of about 480,000 clones in the sample, 70% to 90% were seen once. From germline, CDR1 is SGHDT and CDR2 YYEEEE. CDR3 length: 14 residues. The germline V and J ends were trimmed by 5 bases and 6 bases, with 18 bases remaining between them. Only a few counts were recorded for this clone. Sequenced: peripheral blood. This chain connects TRBV5-6 to TRBJ2-7; D may be TRBD2 (6 bases). This sequence originates from a woman in her fifties or sixties with COVID-19, enrolled during active disease. The CDR3 nucleotides are TGTGCCAGCAGGCCCCCTCGGGGGTCCGGCGAGCAGTACTTC. This encodes CASRPPRGSGEQYF.